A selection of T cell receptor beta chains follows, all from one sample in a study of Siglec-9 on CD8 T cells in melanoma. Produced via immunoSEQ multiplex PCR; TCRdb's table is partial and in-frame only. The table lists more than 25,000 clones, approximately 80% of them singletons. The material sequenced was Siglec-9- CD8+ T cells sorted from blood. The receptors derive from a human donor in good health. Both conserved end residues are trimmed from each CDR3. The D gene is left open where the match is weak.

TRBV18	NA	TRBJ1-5	ASSLGMGADGNQPQH
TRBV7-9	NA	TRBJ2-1	ASSSNRVSLTGQF
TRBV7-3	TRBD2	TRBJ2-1	ASSLSGLEDEQF
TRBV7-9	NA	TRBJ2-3	ASSIGVAGTDTQY
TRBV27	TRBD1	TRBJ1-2	ASSLYGQGRSNYGYT
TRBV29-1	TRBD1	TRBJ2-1	SAPDRAYNEQF
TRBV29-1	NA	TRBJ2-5	SVGDHTKRPETQY
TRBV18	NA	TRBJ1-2	ASSEGAGLSYGYT
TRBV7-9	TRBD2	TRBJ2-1	ASSPSGVNEQF
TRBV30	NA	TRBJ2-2	AWRDRRGLNTGELF
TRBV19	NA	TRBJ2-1	ASSIVSSYNEQF
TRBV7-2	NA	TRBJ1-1	ASSLGWNTEAF
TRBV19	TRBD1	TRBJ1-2	ASSEDRVLYGYT
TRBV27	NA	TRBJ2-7	ASSSGSLSYEQY
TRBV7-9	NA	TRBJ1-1	ASSPPPTEAF
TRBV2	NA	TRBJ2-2	ASRGRVLANTGELF
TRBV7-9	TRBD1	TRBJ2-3	ASSRSPGQGGTDTQY
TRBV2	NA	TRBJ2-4	ASSPRVLAKNIQY
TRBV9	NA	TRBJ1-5	ASSVGSGQPQH
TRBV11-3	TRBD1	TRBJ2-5	ASSLQGGGETQY
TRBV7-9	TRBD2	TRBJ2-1	ASSPGAAGEEF
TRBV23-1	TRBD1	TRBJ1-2	ASTREGAVASYGYT
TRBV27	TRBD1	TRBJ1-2	ASRLRGETNYGYT